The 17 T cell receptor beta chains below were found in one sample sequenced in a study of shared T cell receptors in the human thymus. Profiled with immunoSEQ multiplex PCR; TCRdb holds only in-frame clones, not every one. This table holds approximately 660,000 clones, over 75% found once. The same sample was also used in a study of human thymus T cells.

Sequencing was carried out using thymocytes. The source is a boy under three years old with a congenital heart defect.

CDR3 DNA sequence: TGTGCCAGCAGCGCAAGGGGGACAGAACAGTTCTTC. Translated: CASSARGTEQFF. V and J are TRBV7-2 and TRBJ2-1, with 7 bases lining up with TRBD1. V gave up 5 bases and J gave up 13 bases; unmatched junction bases: 8. Germline V gene lookup returns CDR1 SGHTA and CDR2 FQGNSA. CDR3 size: 12 residues.

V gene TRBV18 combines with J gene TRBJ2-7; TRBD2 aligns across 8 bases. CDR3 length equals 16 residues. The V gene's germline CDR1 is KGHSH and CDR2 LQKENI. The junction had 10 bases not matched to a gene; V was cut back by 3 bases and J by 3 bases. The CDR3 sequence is CASSPSGSPAIYEQYF. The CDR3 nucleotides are TGTGCCAGCTCACCCAGCGGGAGTCCCGCAATCTACGAGCAGTACTTC.

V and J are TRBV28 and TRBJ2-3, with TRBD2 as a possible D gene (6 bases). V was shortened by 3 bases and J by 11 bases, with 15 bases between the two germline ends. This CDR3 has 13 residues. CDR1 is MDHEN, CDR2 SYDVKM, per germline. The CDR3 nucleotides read TGTGCCAGCAGTTTGGGCCCCGGGACTCAGCAGTATTTT. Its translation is CASSLGPGTQQYF.

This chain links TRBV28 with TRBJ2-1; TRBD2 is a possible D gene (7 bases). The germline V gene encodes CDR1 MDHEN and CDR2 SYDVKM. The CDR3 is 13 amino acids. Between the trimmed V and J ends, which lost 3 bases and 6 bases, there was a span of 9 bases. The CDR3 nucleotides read TGTGCCAGCAGTTTCGGGGGGCGCAATGAGCAGTTCTTC. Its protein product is CASSFGGRNEQFF.

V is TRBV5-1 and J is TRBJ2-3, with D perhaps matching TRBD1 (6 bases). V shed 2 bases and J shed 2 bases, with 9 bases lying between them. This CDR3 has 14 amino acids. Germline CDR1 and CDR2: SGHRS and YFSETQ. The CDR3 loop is CASSFWTATDTQYF. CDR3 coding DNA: TGCGCCAGCAGCTTTTGGACAGCCACAGATACGCAGTATTTT.

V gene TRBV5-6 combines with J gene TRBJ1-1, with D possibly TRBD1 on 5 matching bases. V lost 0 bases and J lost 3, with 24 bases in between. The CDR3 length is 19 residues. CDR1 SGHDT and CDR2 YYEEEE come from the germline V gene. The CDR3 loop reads CASSLARREGSTRDTEAFF. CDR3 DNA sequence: TGTGCCAGCAGCTTGGCCAGGAGGGAGGGGAGTACAAGAGACACTGAAGCTTTCTTT.

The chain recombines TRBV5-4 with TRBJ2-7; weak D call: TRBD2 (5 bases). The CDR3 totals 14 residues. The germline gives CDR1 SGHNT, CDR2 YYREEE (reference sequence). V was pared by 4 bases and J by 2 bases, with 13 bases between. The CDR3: CASSHPTRTYEQYF. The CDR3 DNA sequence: TGTGCCAGCAGCCACCCCACTAGAACCTACGAGCAGTACTTC.

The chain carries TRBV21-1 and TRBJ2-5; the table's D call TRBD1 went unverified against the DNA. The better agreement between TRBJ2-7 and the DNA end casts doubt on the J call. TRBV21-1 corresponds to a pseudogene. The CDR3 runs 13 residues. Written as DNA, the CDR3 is TGTGCCAGCAGTACAGGGTGGACCTACGAGCAGTACTTC. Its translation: CASSTGWTYEQYF.

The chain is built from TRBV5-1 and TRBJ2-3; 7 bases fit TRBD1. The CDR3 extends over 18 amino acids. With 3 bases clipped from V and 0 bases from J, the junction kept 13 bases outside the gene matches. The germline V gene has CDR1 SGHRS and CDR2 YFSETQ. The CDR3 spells CASSYTRGSPGSTDTQYF. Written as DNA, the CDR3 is TGCGCCAGCAGCTATACCAGGGGGAGCCCTGGAAGCACAGATACGCAGTATTTT.

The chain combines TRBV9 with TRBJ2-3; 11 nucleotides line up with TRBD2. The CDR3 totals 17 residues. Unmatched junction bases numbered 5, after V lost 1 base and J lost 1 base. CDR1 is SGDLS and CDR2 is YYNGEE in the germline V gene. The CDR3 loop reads CASSVSGTSGRTDTQYF. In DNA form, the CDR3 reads TGTGCCAGCAGCGTATCCGGGACTAGCGGACGCACAGATACGCAGTATTTT.

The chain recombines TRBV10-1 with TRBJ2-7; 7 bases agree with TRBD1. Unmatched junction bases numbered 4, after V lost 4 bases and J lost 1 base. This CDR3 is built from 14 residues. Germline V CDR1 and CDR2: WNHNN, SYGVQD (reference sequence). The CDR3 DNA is TGCGCCAGCAGTGCCCTGGACAGGTCCTACGAGCAGTACTTC. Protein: CASSALDRSYEQYF.

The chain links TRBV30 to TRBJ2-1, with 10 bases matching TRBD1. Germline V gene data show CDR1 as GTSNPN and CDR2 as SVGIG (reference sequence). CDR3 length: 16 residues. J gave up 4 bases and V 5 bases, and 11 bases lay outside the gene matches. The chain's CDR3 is CAWDTSTGGRYNEQFF. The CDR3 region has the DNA TGTGCCTGGGATACCTCGACAGGGGGCCGTTACAATGAGCAGTTCTTC.

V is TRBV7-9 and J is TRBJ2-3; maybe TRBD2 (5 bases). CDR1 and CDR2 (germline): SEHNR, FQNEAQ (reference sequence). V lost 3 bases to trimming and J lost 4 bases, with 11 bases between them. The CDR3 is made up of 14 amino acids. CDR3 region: CASSFGGPPDTQYF. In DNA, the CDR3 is TGTGCCAGCAGCTTCGGCGGGCCCCCAGATACGCAGTATTTT.

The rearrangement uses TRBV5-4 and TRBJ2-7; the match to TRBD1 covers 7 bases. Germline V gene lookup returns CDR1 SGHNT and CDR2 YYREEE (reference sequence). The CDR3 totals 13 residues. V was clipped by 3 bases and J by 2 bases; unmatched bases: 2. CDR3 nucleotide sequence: TGTGCCAGCAGCTCACAGGGGACCTACGAGCAGTACTTC. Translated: CASSSQGTYEQYF.

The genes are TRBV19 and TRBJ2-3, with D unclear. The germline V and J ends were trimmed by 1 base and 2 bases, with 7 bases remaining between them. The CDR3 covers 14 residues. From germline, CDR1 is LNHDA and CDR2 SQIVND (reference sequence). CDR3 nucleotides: TGTGCCAGTAGTATAGCTGAGAACACAGATACGCAGTATTTT. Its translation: CASSIAENTDTQYF.

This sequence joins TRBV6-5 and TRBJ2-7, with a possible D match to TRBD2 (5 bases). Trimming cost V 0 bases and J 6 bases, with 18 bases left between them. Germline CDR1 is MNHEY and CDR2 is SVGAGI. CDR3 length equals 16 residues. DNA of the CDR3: TGTGCCAGCAGTTACTCGCTTACTAGTAACTCGAGCGAGCAGTACTTC. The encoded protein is CASSYSLTSNSSEQYF.

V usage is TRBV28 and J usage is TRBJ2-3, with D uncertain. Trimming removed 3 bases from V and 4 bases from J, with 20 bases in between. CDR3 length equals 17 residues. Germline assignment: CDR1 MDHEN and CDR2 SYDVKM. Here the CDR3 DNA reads TGTGCCAGCAGTTTTCCCGCGGCAGCTCTACGGCCAGATACGCAGTATTTT. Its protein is CASSFPAAALRPDTQYF.